This TCR beta chain was sequenced during a study of T cell repertoires in cytomegalovirus infection (dated by TCRdb to the late 2010s). About the study as a whole: The HLA type of each donor mattered for the analysis, because public TCR beta signatures pointed to carriage of CMV infection along with the matching HLA type. Results the study describes overall, beyond this receptor: The ex vivo response was dominated by HLA-C-restricted CMV-specific TCR beta clonotypes, which also provided the single most frequent clonotype in two of eight donors. Cumulative frequency of public TCR beta family members discriminated carriers of CMV infection plus the relevant HLA type in this cohort and an independent approximately 400-donor cohort.

In this sample, this clonotype turned up many times. No antigen is known for it. Base qualities are not at hand, and no much larger clone is one base apart. Sequencing was performed on an Illumina HiSeq 1500. TCRdb took the public reads, trimmed them with fastp at Q25, ran MiXCR for clone calling and kept in-frame beta chains. Each CDR3 protein appears once, grouped with its most common genes and DNA. Across this sample there are around 320,000 distinct CDR3 sequences, with roughly 9.5% seen only once. 3.5% to 4.5% of the sample is held by the ten biggest clonotypes. From V the trimming removes 8 bases and from J it removes 4 bases, while the gene matches leave 13 bases of the junction unaccounted for. The CDR3 runs 15 residues from the cysteine to the phenylalanine. CDR3 DNA only is kept here, 45 bases in frame from base 1. The CDR1 and CDR2 encoded by the germline V gene are SGHTA and FQGNSA.

Sequencing was done on a sample of PBMCs. This sequence originates from a human donor in good health (CMV status not recorded). Some clones in this sample may be carry-over from other donors' samples. The rearranged segments are TRBV7-2 and TRBJ1-1, with 7 bases aligning to TRBD1. The DNA sequence is given as TGTGCCAGCGGTCTGGGGGGACAGATCGGCACTGAAGCTTTCTTT. This is translated as CASGLGGQIGTEAFF.